These 27 T cell receptor beta chains were sequenced from one sample in a study of vaccination and CD4 T cells after COVID-19. An Oncomine TCR Beta short-read assay was used to sequence the DNA from cultured CD4+ T cells. TCRdb reprocessed the PCR reads with MiXCR, giving one entry per CDR3 protein. The sample records around 21,000 distinct CDR3 sequences, roughly 51% being singletons. Treatment here: roughly 11-day PBMC culture with coronavirus spike peptide pools or control peptides (ViraFEST assay). These receptors' targets are unknown. The sequenced material came from CD4+ T cells from blood, cultured in vitro. These receptor sequences come from a human donor who had recovered from COVID-19.

In regard to this clonotype: This could be a read error, since a much larger clone is one nucleotide away. This chain uses TRBV11-3 with TRBJ1-5; no clear D gene. The CDR3 covers 19 residues. Trimming took 0 bases from V and 0 from J, leaving 18 bases between them. CDR1 SGHNT and CDR2 YENEEA come from the germline V gene. CDR3 in amino acids: CASSLDVPDGIDSNQPQHF. The CDR3 region has the DNA TGTGCCAGCAGCTTAGATGTCCCAGACGGGATAGATAGCAATCAGCCCCAGCATTTT.

This clonotype came up a few times. The chain recombines TRBV2 with TRBJ1-6; maybe TRBD1 (5 bases). Germline V gene sequence: CDR1 SNHLY, CDR2 FYNNEI. The CDR3 sequence is 14 residues long. V was clipped by 8 bases and J by 8 bases, with 16 bases between them. The CDR3 DNA reads as TGTGCCAGCGCGGCTCGGGGCCTGGATTCACCCCTCCACTTT. Protein: CASAARGLDSPLHF.

This chain connects TRBV6-1 to TRBJ1-1; 8 bases map to TRBD1. The CDR3 length is 16 residues. After removal of 5 bases from V and 4 bases from J, the junction contained 12 bases not matched to a gene. The V gene's germline CDR1 is MNHNS and CDR2 SASEGT. CDR3 loop: CASSTFPGQGATEAFF. The CDR3 DNA reads TGTGCCAGCAGTACTTTTCCCGGACAGGGCGCCACTGAAGCTTTCTTT.

This chain's CDR3 is CASSLGLPAGGYTF. The CDR3 bases are TGTGCCAGCAGCTTAGGTCTCCCGGCGGGTGGCTACACCTTC. V usage is TRBV7-8 and J usage is TRBJ1-2; D gene uncertain. Per germline, CDR1 SGHVS and CDR2 FQNEAQ. V was clipped by 1 base and J by 7 bases, with 13 bases between them. CDR3 size: 14 residues.

This CDR3 reads CASSLQTSGTDTQYF. The CDR3 DNA sequence: TGTGCCAGCAGCTTACAGACTAGCGGCACAGATACGCAGTATTTT. The chain couples TRBV5-4 to TRBJ2-3, with 8 bases aligning to TRBD2. This CDR3 is 15 amino acids long. CDR1 SGHNT and CDR2 YYREEE come from the germline V gene (reference sequence). J lost 1 base, V lost 2 bases, and 3 bases had no gene match.

The V and J genes are TRBV19 and TRBJ2-3, with 7 bases fitting TRBD1. The CDR3 totals 13 residues. Germline V gene data show CDR1 as LNHDA and CDR2 as SQIVND (reference sequence). Losses at the gene ends were 5 bases for V and 2 bases for J; bases not matched to a gene: 1. For the CDR3, the DNA is TGTGCCAGTAGTGGGACAGCCACAGATACGCAGTATTTT. Translating gives CASSGTATDTQYF. Drawing the rest from reference TRBV19 and TRBJ2-3, the complete variable domain is DGGITQSPKYLFRKEGQNVTLSCEQNLNHDAMYWYRQDPGQGLRLIYYSQIVNDFQKGDIAEGYSVSREKKESFPLTVTSAQKNPTAFYLCASSGTATDTQYFGPGTRLTVL.

J is TRBJ2-1 and V is TRBV7-9; TRBD1 might be the D (5 bases). V gave up 6 bases and J gave up 0 bases, with 12 bases separating them. Germline CDR1 reads SEHNR; CDR2 reads FQNEAQ (reference sequence). This CDR3 is built from 15 residues. CDR3 DNA: TGTGCCAGCAGTCCAGGGCGTAGCTCCTACAATGAGCAGTTCTTC. As protein: CASSPGRSSYNEQFF.

In this sample, this clonotype turned up a few times. This chain links TRBV28 with TRBJ2-2, with 10 bases lining up with TRBD1. CDR3 length: 14 residues. CDR1 is MDHEN and CDR2 is SYDVKM in the germline V gene. Unmatched junction bases numbered 1, after V lost 3 bases and J lost 6 bases. The DNA for the CDR3 is TGTGCCAGCAGTTTGGGACAGGGGTCCGGGGAGCTGTTTTTT. This encodes CASSLGQGSGELFF. Combining the CDR3 with reference TRBV28 and TRBJ2-2 gives the whole variable domain DVKVTQSSRYLVKRTGEKVFLECVQDMDHENMFWYRQDPGLGLRLIYFSYDVKMKEKGDIPEGYSVSREKKERFSLILESASTNQTSMYLCASSLGQGSGELFFGEGSRLTVL.

The chain couples TRBV28 to TRBJ1-5; tentatively, D is TRBD1 (6 bases). This CDR3 spans 15 amino acids. Trimming pared 5 bases from V and 1 base from J, leaving 12 bases between. In germline, CDR1 is MDHEN, CDR2 SYDVKM. The CDR3 reads CASSPPGQSNQPQHF. The DNA of the CDR3 is TGTGCCAGCAGTCCCCCCGGACAGAGCAATCAGCCCCAGCATTTT.

The genes are TRBV12-1 and TRBJ1-5; the D call in the table, TRBD1, was not verified against the DNA. TRBV12-1 is tagged as a pseudogene. The CDR3 has 16 residues. The CDR3: CASSFPGRQGNQPQHF. CDR3 DNA sequence: TGTGCCAGCAGCTTTCCTGGGCGTCAAGGCAATCAGCCCCAGCATTTT.

This rearrangement joins TRBV29-1 to TRBJ2-7; 10 bases match TRBD1. The CDR3 length is 12 residues. J lost 3 bases, V lost 7 bases, and 3 bases had no gene match. Germline lookup yields CDR1 SQVTM and CDR2 ANQGSEA. CDR3 bases: TGCAGCGGGCGGACAGGGGGCTACGAGCAGTACTTC. It codes for CSGRTGGYEQYF.

This clonotype has a handful of counts. The genes are TRBV20-1 and TRBJ2-1, with 8 bases aligning to TRBD1. The germline V gene encodes CDR1 DFQATT and CDR2 SNEGSKA (reference sequence). The J segment lost 10 bases and the V segment lost 5 bases, leaving 22 bases of the junction unmatched. The CDR3 has 17 amino acids. CDR3 sequence (DNA): TGCAGTGCTGCGCGAGAACACGGACAGGGCGCTCTGGGCGAGCAGTTCTTC. It is translated as CSAAREHGQGALGEQFF.

In this sample, this clonotype turned up a few times. The gene calls are TRBV10-2 and TRBJ1-6; no firm D call. The V gene lost 7 bases and the J gene lost 5 bases, with 12 bases spanning the gap. The CDR3 sequence is 14 residues long. Germline CDR1 WSHSY, CDR2 SAAADI. CDR3 in DNA: TGCGCCAGCAACCCCCCCGGAGATAATTCACCCCTCCACTTT. Amino acid sequence: CASNPPGDNSPLHF.

The chain joins TRBV20-1 to TRBJ2-4; 7 bases are shared with TRBD2. The V gene end was trimmed by 5 bases and the J gene end by 8 bases; junction bases not matched to a gene: 6. This CDR3 region has 12 residues. Germline CDR1 and CDR2: DFQATT and SNEGSKA (reference sequence). DNA of the CDR3: TGCAGTGCTGTGGCAGGGAGGGACATTCAGTACTTC. Translated: CSAVAGRDIQYF.

This clonotype was detected a few times. The V gene is TRBV20-1, the J gene TRBJ2-2; D gene unclear. Germline assignment: CDR1 DFQATT and CDR2 SNEGSKA (reference sequence). The CDR3 totals 14 residues. V shed 2 bases and J shed 3 bases, with 10 bases lying between them. CDR3 protein: CSARIPRDTGELFF. Here the CDR3 DNA reads TGCAGTGCTAGAATACCAAGGGACACCGGGGAGCTGTTTTTT.

The chain recombines TRBV2 with TRBJ1-6; 7 nucleotides match TRBD1. The CDR3 is made up of 14 amino acids. Germline V lookup: CDR1 SNHLY, CDR2 FYNNEI. V lost 6 bases and J lost 6; bases outside the gene matches: 5. The CDR3 sequence is CASRQGTGNSPLHF. The CDR3 coding sequence is TGTGCCAGCAGACAGGGGACCGGTAATTCACCCCTCCACTTT. The full variable domain, with the rest looked up from reference TRBV2 and TRBJ1-6, is EPEVTQTPSHQVTQMGQEVILRCVPISNHLYFYWYRQILGQKVEFLVSFYNNEISEKSEIFDDQFSVERPDGSNFTLKIRSTKLEDSAMYFCASRQGTGNSPLHFGNGTRLTVT.

The count of this clonotype is one. This chain links TRBV15 with TRBJ2-2; D is uncertain. The CDR3 spans 18 residues. Trimming removed 1 base at V and 3 bases at J, with 18 bases between. Germline V gene lookup returns CDR1 LNHNV and CDR2 YYDKDF (reference sequence). The CDR3 bases are TGTGCCACCAGCAGAGCGACCCCCAGAGCGTTCCACACCGGGGAGCTGTTTTTT. Amino acids: CATSRATPRAFHTGELFF.

This clonotype was seen only a few times. This chain uses TRBV19 with TRBJ1-5; possible D gene TRBD1, 5 bases. V was trimmed by 3 bases and J by 1 base, leaving 10 bases between them. CDR3 length: 15 amino acids. CDR1 is LNHDA, CDR2 SQIVND, per germline (reference sequence). CDR3: CASSIRGRSNQPQHF. DNA of the CDR3: TGTGCCAGTAGTATTCGGGGGAGGAGCAATCAGCCCCAGCATTTT.

This chain links TRBV5-1 with TRBJ2-5, with 7 bases fitting TRBD1. V shed 4 bases, J shed 1 base, and the junction held 4 bases outside the gene matches. CDR3 length equals 14 residues. Germline-derived CDR1 and CDR2 are SGHRS and YFSETQ. DNA for the CDR3: TGCGCCAGCAGCGGGGGACAGCCCCAAGAGACCCAGTACTTC. This translates into CASSGGQPQETQYF.

The chain recombines TRBV20-1 with TRBJ2-2, with TRBD2 matching 10 bases. The CDR3 spans 16 residues. V lost 1 base and J lost 6; bases outside the gene matches: 8. Germline V gene sequence: CDR1 DFQATT, CDR2 SNEGSKA (reference sequence). CDR3 coding DNA: TGCAGTGCTAGAGGCTTAGCGGGGGGCGTCGCCGGGGAGCTGTTTTTT. It translates to CSARGLAGGVAGELFF.

The chain combines TRBV5-6 with TRBJ2-7; TRBD1 agrees at 11 bases. The germline V gene has CDR1 SGHDT and CDR2 YYEEEE. V dropped 5 bases and J dropped 6; count of bases not matched to a gene: 13. The CDR3 extends over 16 amino acids. The CDR3 DNA follows: TGTGCCAGCAGGAAATCCTTCGGGACAGGGGGTTCCGAGCAGTACTTC. Translated: CASRKSFGTGGSEQYF. Full variable domain (missing parts from reference TRBV5-6 and TRBJ2-7): DAGVTQSPTHLIKTRGQQVTLRCSPKSGHDTVSWYQQALGQGPQFIFQYYEEEERQRGNFPDRFSGHQFPNYSSELNVNALLLGDSALYLCASRKSFGTGGSEQYFGPGTRLTVT.

This chain links TRBV7-8 with TRBJ2-4; 10 bases are a match to TRBD1. V shed 5 bases and J 5 bases; nucleotides not matched to a gene: 6. This CDR3 has 15 amino acids. In germline, CDR1 is SGHVS, CDR2 FQNEAQ. The DNA of the CDR3 is TGTGCCAGCAGCCCTCGGGACAGGGGCGAAAACATTCAGTACTTC. It specifies CASSPRDRGENIQYF. The full variable domain, with the rest looked up from reference TRBV7-8 and TRBJ2-4, is GAGVSQSPRYKVAKRGQDVALRCDPISGHVSLFWYQQALGQGPEFLTYFQNEAQLDKSGLPSDRFFAERPEGSVSTLKIQRTQQEDSAVYLCASSPRDRGENIQYFGAGTRLSVL.

V is TRBV5-1 and J is TRBJ1-2, with TRBD1 identical over 9 bases. Trimming removed 4 bases from V and 2 bases from J; junction bases left unmatched: 6. The CDR3 covers 15 residues. From germline, CDR1 is SGHRS and CDR2 YFSETQ. This CDR3 reads CASSPGQGRNYGYTF. The CDR3 DNA follows: TGCGCCAGCAGCCCCGGACAGGGGCGAAACTATGGCTACACCTTC.

This clonotype showed up just a few times. As DNA, the CDR3 is TGCAGTGCTAAGGACCGGTTGAACACTGAAGCTTTCTTT. Residues: CSAKDRLNTEAFF. The rearrangement uses TRBV20-1 and TRBJ1-1; D call uncertain. The CDR3 contains 13 residues. CDR1 is DFQATT and CDR2 is SNEGSKA in the germline V gene (reference sequence). Between the trimmed V and J ends, which lost 4 bases and 0 bases, there was a span of 9 bases.

The chain uses TRBV25-1 and TRBJ2-7, with 7 bases identical to TRBD1. With 0 bases clipped from V and 3 bases from J, the junction kept 5 bases outside the gene matches. There are 15 residues in the CDR3. Germline-derived CDR1 and CDR2 are MGHDK and SYGVNS. CDR3 sequence: CASSEYLQGRYEQYF. The DNA for the CDR3 is TGTGCCAGCAGTGAATATCTACAGGGGCGCTACGAGCAGTACTTC.

This sequence joins TRBV21-1 and TRBJ1-5. TRBV21-1 has pseudogene status. This CDR3 comprises 17 residues. The chain's CDR3 is CASSKAGRGGQDQPQHF. The CDR3 coding sequence is TGTGCCAGCAGCAAAGCGGGTCGGGGTGGGCAAGATCAGCCCCAGCATTTT.

The chain joins TRBV27 to TRBJ1-5, with D uncertain. Trimming took 5 bases from V and 3 from J, leaving 11 bases between them. The CDR3 has 14 residues. Germline values: CDR1 MNHEY, CDR2 SMNVEV (reference sequence). The CDR3 DNA is TGTGCCAGCAGTCCTTACGGTACCAATCAGCCCCAGCATTTT. Translated: CASSPYGTNQPQHF.